In its sample, the clone carrying this TCR beta chain was seen many times. The CDR3 spans 15 residues. The germline V gene has CDR1 DFQATT and CDR2 SNEGSKA (reference sequence). The trim removed 4 bases at V and 5 bases at J, leaving 9 bases unmatched. The data belong to a study of early T cells in non-severe SARS-CoV-2 infection. Attachment of unique molecular identifiers to individual cDNA molecules was performed. Each CDR3 protein gets one entry after TCRdb re-called the 5' RACE reads with MiXCR. The repertoire holds approximately 39,000 distinct CDR3 sequences, with 9% to 10% as singletons. The sequence was collected from an adult who was a healthcare worker with PCR-confirmed SARS-CoV-2 infection or an uninfected control (not recorded which). This sequence joins TRBV20-1 and TRBJ2-2; 8 bases fit TRBD1. Material for sequencing was whole blood. The CDR3 region is CSAKTSDRETGELFF. As DNA, the CDR3 is TGCAGTGCTAAAACCTCGGACAGGGAAACCGGGGAGCTGTTTTTT.